The rows below give T cell receptor beta chains drawn from one sample of a study of blood T cell repertoires in COVID-19. Profiling relied on immunoSEQ multiplex PCR, and the TCRdb table lists in-frame clones only, not all of them. The sample consists of 300,000 to 400,000 clones, around 87% of them appearing once. Material for sequencing was peripheral blood. These receptors were collected from a woman between 50 and 59 years old who had recovered from COVID-19. Both conserved end residues are part of each CDR3. A D gene is named only where the DNA matches it firmly. Rows may omit the clone size; those that give it use once, few, many or a size class.

v_gene: TRBV4-2; abundance: .; j_gene: TRBJ1-5; d_gene: .; CDR3nt: TGTGCCAGCGCCGGGGGGTCGAATCAGCCCCAGCATTTT; CDR3aa: CASAGGSNQPQHF
v_gene: TRBV9; abundance: few; j_gene: TRBJ2-5; d_gene: .; CDR3nt: TGTGCCAGTACCCCCACTAACGGGGAGACCCAGTACTTC; CDR3aa: CASTPTNGETQYF
v_gene: TRBV28; abundance: .; j_gene: TRBJ1-5; d_gene: .; CDR3nt: TGTGCCAGCAGTCCAACGACAGGTCCGAGCAATCAGCCCCAGCATTTT; CDR3aa: CASSPTTGPSNQPQHF
v_gene: TRBV19; abundance: .; j_gene: TRBJ2-3; d_gene: TRBD2; CDR3nt: TGTGCCAGTAGTGTTCTGAGCGGGAGGAGTGGAGATACGCAGTATTTT; CDR3aa: CASSVLSGRSGDTQYF
v_gene: TRBV6-4; abundance: .; j_gene: TRBJ2-1; d_gene: .; CDR3nt: TGTGCCAGCAGTGAAGAGCCGGGAGCCCACAATGAGCAGTTCTTC; CDR3aa: CASSEEPGAHNEQFF
v_gene: TRBV6-1; abundance: .; j_gene: TRBJ1-2; d_gene: .; CDR3nt: TGTGCCAGCAGTGAGAGGGTCTCCTATGGCTACACCTTC; CDR3aa: CASSERVSYGYTF
v_gene: TRBV29-1; abundance: .; j_gene: TRBJ1-2; d_gene: .; CDR3nt: TGCAGCGGCACGGACAGCCGTGGTGGTGGCTACACCTTC; CDR3aa: CSGTDSRGGGYTF
v_gene: TRBV27; abundance: .; j_gene: TRBJ2-1; d_gene: TRBD2; CDR3nt: TGTGCCAGCAGTCTGACTAGCGGGTCCCTCCTGCAGTTCTTC; CDR3aa: CASSLTSGSLLQFF
v_gene: TRBV6-6; abundance: .; j_gene: TRBJ1-1; d_gene: .; CDR3nt: TGTGCCAGCAGTTACGTCAGGGGGAACACTGAAGCTTTCTTT; CDR3aa: CASSYVRGNTEAFF
v_gene: TRBV5-1; abundance: few; j_gene: TRBJ2-2; d_gene: TRBD2; CDR3nt: TGCGCCAGCAGCCCCGGGGGGGGAAACACCGGGGAGCTGTTTTTT; CDR3aa: CASSPGGGNTGELFF
v_gene: TRBV6-2/TRBV6-3; abundance: once; j_gene: TRBJ2-2; d_gene: .; CDR3nt: TGTGCCAGCAGTTACTCACGGGAGGGGGAGCTGTTTTTT; CDR3aa: CASSYSREGELFF
v_gene: TRBV10-3; abundance: .; j_gene: TRBJ1-1; d_gene: .; CDR3nt: TGTGCCATCTCTCCGGGGAACACTGAAGCTTTCTTT; CDR3aa: CAISPGNTEAFF
v_gene: TRBV3-1/TRBV3-2; abundance: .; j_gene: TRBJ2-1; d_gene: TRBD2; CDR3nt: TGTGCCAGCAGCTTCCTAGCGGGGCCTCGCAATGAGCAGTTCTTC; CDR3aa: CASSFLAGPRNEQFF
v_gene: TRBV6-5; abundance: few; j_gene: TRBJ1-2; d_gene: .; CDR3nt: TGTGCCAGCAGCATGGGTAGCGTTGACTATGGCTACACCTTC; CDR3aa: CASSMGSVDYGYTF
v_gene: TRBV4-3; abundance: .; j_gene: TRBJ2-2; d_gene: TRBD1; CDR3nt: TGCGCCAGCAGCCAATCTCACAGGGGTGGGACCGGGGAGCTGTTTTTT; CDR3aa: CASSQSHRGGTGELFF
v_gene: TRBV6-5; abundance: .; j_gene: TRBJ1-2; d_gene: .; CDR3nt: TGTGCCAGCTCGGAGGATAGCTATGGCTACACCTTC; CDR3aa: CASSEDSYGYTF
v_gene: TRBV28; abundance: .; j_gene: TRBJ2-7; d_gene: TRBD1; CDR3nt: TGTGCCAGCAGTTCCTCCAGTAGACAGGGAGTTGGGTACGAGCAGTACTTC; CDR3aa: CASSSSSRQGVGYEQYF
v_gene: TRBV9; abundance: .; j_gene: TRBJ2-7; d_gene: TRBD2; CDR3nt: TGTGCCAGCAGCGTAGCCAGCGGGGGCCGGGACGAGCAGTACTTC; CDR3aa: CASSVASGGRDEQYF
v_gene: TRBV6-5; abundance: .; j_gene: TRBJ1-6; d_gene: .; CDR3nt: TGTGCCAGCAGTTACTCGAACCGAGGAAGGGGTTCACCCCTCCACTTT; CDR3aa: CASSYSNRGRGSPLHF
v_gene: TRBV10-1; abundance: .; j_gene: TRBJ2-1; d_gene: .; CDR3nt: TGCGCCAGCAGTGATGGGGGGACCCACAATGAGCAGTTCTTC; CDR3aa: CASSDGGTHNEQFF
v_gene: TRBV4-3; abundance: .; j_gene: TRBJ1-2; d_gene: .; CDR3nt: TGCGCCAGCAGCCAAGAGGCAGTTGGAGTTTATGGCTACACCTTC; CDR3aa: CASSQEAVGVYGYTF
v_gene: TRBV7-9; abundance: .; j_gene: TRBJ2-1; d_gene: .; CDR3nt: TGTGCCAGCAGCTTTCGGGGAGGTGAGCAGTTCTTC; CDR3aa: CASSFRGGEQFF
v_gene: TRBV27; abundance: few; j_gene: TRBJ1-5; d_gene: TRBD1; CDR3nt: TGTGCCAGCAGTCCATCCCTTGACAGGGTCAATCAGCCCCAGCATTTT; CDR3aa: CASSPSLDRVNQPQHF
v_gene: TRBV3-1/TRBV3-2; abundance: .; j_gene: TRBJ2-2; d_gene: .; CDR3nt: TGTGCCAGCAGCCAAACTATACCGGGACACTACACCGGGGAGCTGTTTTTT; CDR3aa: CASSQTIPGHYTGELFF
v_gene: TRBV3-1/TRBV3-2; abundance: .; j_gene: TRBJ2-1; d_gene: TRBD2; CDR3nt: TGTGCCAGCAGCCAAGTTAATAGCGGGGGGGCTCGAAATGAGCAGTTCTTC; CDR3aa: CASSQVNSGGARNEQFF
v_gene: TRBV19; abundance: .; j_gene: TRBJ1-4; d_gene: .; CDR3nt: TGTGCCAGTACCCCCGACAGGAGGAGGGAAAAACTGTTTTTT; CDR3aa: CASTPDRRREKLFF
v_gene: TRBV7-2; abundance: few; j_gene: TRBJ2-7; d_gene: .; CDR3nt: TGTGCCAGCAGCTATGGAGGAATGGCGGCCTACGAGCAGTACTTC; CDR3aa: CASSYGGMAAYEQYF
v_gene: TRBV29-1; abundance: once; j_gene: TRBJ2-5; d_gene: .; CDR3nt: TGCAGCGCAGGACACCCCCAAGAGACCCAGTACTTC; CDR3aa: CSAGHPQETQYF
v_gene: TRBV7-9; abundance: .; j_gene: TRBJ1-1; d_gene: .; CDR3nt: TGTGCCAGCAGCTTAGAGTGGCACACTGAAGCTTTCTTT; CDR3aa: CASSLEWHTEAFF
v_gene: TRBV19; abundance: .; j_gene: TRBJ2-3; d_gene: TRBD2; CDR3nt: TGTGCCAGTAAGAACGGGAGGGCAGTAGATACGCAGTATTTT; CDR3aa: CASKNGRAVDTQYF
v_gene: TRBV5-6; abundance: once; j_gene: TRBJ1-6; d_gene: .; CDR3nt: TGTGCCAGCAGCTGGGGGCCGGCGGGTGCGGATTCACCCCTCCACTTT; CDR3aa: CASSWGPAGADSPLHF
v_gene: TRBV5-4; abundance: .; j_gene: TRBJ2-2; d_gene: .; CDR3nt: TGTGCCAGCAGCTCTCGGGTCACTCGTTCCGGGGAGCTGTTTTTT; CDR3aa: CASSSRVTRSGELFF
v_gene: TRBV10-1; abundance: .; j_gene: TRBJ2-3; d_gene: TRBD1; CDR3nt: TGCGCCAGCAGTCAGACTCGACAGGGCTGGCCGGGCACAGATACGCAGTATTTT; CDR3aa: CASSQTRQGWPGTDTQYF
v_gene: TRBV5-5; abundance: .; j_gene: TRBJ2-7; d_gene: TRBD2; CDR3nt: TGTGCCAGCACCAGCGGGGGGAGCTCCTACGAGCAGTACTTC; CDR3aa: CASTSGGSSYEQYF
v_gene: TRBV27; abundance: .; j_gene: TRBJ2-7; d_gene: .; CDR3nt: TGTGCCAGCAGTTTAAGAGGACTAAGCAGCTCCTACGAGCAGTACTTC; CDR3aa: CASSLRGLSSSYEQYF
v_gene: TRBV18; abundance: once; j_gene: TRBJ2-1; d_gene: .; CDR3nt: TGTGCCAGCTCACCACTCCTAGCACCATACAATGAGCAGTTCTTC; CDR3aa: CASSPLLAPYNEQFF
v_gene: TRBV5-8; abundance: .; j_gene: TRBJ2-3; d_gene: .; CDR3nt: TGTGCCAGCAGGGTGGGGGCGGCTACTAGCACAGATACGCAGTATTTT; CDR3aa: CASRVGAATSTDTQYF
v_gene: TRBV6-6; abundance: .; j_gene: TRBJ1-1; d_gene: .; CDR3nt: TGTGCCAGCAAGGACCAGGGAAGGACTGAAGCTTTCTTT; CDR3aa: CASKDQGRTEAFF
v_gene: TRBV10-3; abundance: .; j_gene: TRBJ2-1; d_gene: .; CDR3nt: TGTGCCATCAGCGAAAGGACTGACCCGAGCTCCTACAATGAGCAGTTCTTC; CDR3aa: CAISERTDPSSYNEQFF
v_gene: TRBV5-6; abundance: .; j_gene: TRBJ2-1; d_gene: .; CDR3nt: TGTGCCAGCAGCTTGGACAGGCCGAGCTCCTACAATGAGCAGTTCTTC; CDR3aa: CASSLDRPSSYNEQFF
v_gene: TRBV21-1; abundance: .; j_gene: TRBJ2-3; d_gene: .; CDR3nt: TGTGCCAGCAGCAAAGTTCCTAGCGGGAGGGCCAAAGATACGCAGTATTTT; CDR3aa: CASSKVPSGRAKDTQYF
v_gene: TRBV28; abundance: few; j_gene: TRBJ2-7; d_gene: .; CDR3nt: TGTGCCAGCAGGTCCCCGGGGGACGAGCAGTACTTC; CDR3aa: CASRSPGDEQYF
v_gene: TRBV10-3; abundance: .; j_gene: TRBJ1-5; d_gene: .; CDR3nt: TGTGCCATCAGCTTAGGGGCTAGCAATCAGCCCCAGCATTTT; CDR3aa: CAISLGASNQPQHF